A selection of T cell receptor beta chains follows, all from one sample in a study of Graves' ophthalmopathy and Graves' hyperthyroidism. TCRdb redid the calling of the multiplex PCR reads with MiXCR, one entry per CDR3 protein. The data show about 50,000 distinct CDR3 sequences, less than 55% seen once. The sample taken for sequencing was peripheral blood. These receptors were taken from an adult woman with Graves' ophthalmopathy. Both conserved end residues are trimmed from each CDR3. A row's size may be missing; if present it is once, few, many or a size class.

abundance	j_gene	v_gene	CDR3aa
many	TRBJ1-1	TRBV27	ASSLYGGEAF
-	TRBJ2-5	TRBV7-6	ASSPPGQPY
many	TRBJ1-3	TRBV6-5	ASSPSRRIGNTIY
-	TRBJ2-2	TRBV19	ASSKRDTGELF
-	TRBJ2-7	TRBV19	AGHSSYEQY
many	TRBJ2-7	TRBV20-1	SATRQGEDEQY
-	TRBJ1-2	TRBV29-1	SVGGGGFGYT
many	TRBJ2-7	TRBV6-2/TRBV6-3	ASSYRRTSVTYEQY
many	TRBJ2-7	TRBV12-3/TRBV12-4	ATSLGLTSYEQY
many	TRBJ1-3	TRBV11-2	ASSLGGAGNTIY